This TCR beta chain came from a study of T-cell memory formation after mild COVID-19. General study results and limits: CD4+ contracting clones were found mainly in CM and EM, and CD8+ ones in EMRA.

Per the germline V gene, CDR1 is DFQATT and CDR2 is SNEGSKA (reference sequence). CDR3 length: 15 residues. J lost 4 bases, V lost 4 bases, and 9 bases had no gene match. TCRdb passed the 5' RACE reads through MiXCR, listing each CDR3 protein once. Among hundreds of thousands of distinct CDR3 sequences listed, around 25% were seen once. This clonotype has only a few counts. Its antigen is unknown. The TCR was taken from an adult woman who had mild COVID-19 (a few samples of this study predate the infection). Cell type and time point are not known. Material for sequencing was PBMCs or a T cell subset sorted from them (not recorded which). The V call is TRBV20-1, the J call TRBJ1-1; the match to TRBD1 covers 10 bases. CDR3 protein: CSATFRQGAGTEAFF. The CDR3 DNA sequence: TGCAGTGCTACCTTTCGACAGGGGGCTGGCACTGAAGCTTTCTTT.